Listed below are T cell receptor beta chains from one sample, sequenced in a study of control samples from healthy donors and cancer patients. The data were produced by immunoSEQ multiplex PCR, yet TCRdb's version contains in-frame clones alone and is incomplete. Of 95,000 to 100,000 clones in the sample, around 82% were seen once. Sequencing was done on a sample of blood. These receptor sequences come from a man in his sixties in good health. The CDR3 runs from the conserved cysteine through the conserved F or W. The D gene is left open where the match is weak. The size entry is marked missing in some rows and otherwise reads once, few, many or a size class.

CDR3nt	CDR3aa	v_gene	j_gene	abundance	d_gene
TGTGCCTCGAGACAAATCTACGAGCAGTACTTC	CASRQIYEQYF	TRBV24-1	TRBJ2-7	.	.
TGCGCCAGCAGCGCGTATTGGGCAGACAATGAGCAGTTCTTC	CASSAYWADNEQFF	TRBV5-1	TRBJ2-1	.	.
TGTGCCAGCAGTTCTACGAGCGGGGGTGACTACGAGCAGTACTTC	CASSSTSGGDYEQYF	TRBV28	TRBJ2-7	.	TRBD2
TGCGCCAGCAGCTTGACCGCCTTGGGAGTCACTGAAGCTTTCTTT	CASSLTALGVTEAFF	TRBV5-1	TRBJ1-1	.	.
TGCGCCAGCAGCTTTGGCCCCGTCTACGAGCAGTACTTC	CASSFGPVYEQYF	TRBV5-1	TRBJ2-7	.	.
TGTGCCAGCATGGTCGGCGGGGCGTACGGCTCTGGAAACACCATATATTTT	CASMVGGAYGSGNTIYF	TRBV28	TRBJ1-3	.	.
TGTGCCAGCAGTTACCATACAGGTCTAGAGCAGTTCTTC	CASSYHTGLEQFF	TRBV6-2/TRBV6-3	TRBJ2-1	.	.
TGTGCCAGCAGTTCCGAACCTTACTCTGGAAACACCATATATTTT	CASSSEPYSGNTIYF	TRBV6-5	TRBJ1-3	.	.
TGTGCCAGCAGCTTAGCGGCCGATAGCGGGGTATGGCAGTTCTTC	CASSLAADSGVWQFF	TRBV7-9	TRBJ2-1	.	TRBD2
TGTGCCAGCAGTGAAGGGGACAGGGATAATGAAAAACTGTTTTTT	CASSEGDRDNEKLFF	TRBV6-1	TRBJ1-4	once	TRBD1
TGTGCCACCAGCAGCCGGACTAGCGGGAAACAAGAGACCCAGTACTTC	CATSSRTSGKQETQYF	TRBV15	TRBJ2-5	.	TRBD2
TGTGCCAGCAGCTTAGGTCTCACTAATGAAAAACTGTTTTTT	CASSLGLTNEKLFF	TRBV7-9	TRBJ1-4	.	.
TGTGCCAGCAGTTACACTAGCGGGAGCACAGATACGCAGTATTTT	CASSYTSGSTDTQYF	TRBV6-2/TRBV6-3	TRBJ2-3	few	TRBD2
TGTGCCACCAGTGATCCTATGTTGGAGCAGTTCTTC	CATSDPMLEQFF	TRBV24-1	TRBJ2-1	.	.
TGCGCCAGCAGTCAACCCTTTGAGGGGGCAGGTCAGCCCCAGCATTTT	CASSQPFEGAGQPQHF	TRBV23-1	TRBJ1-5	.	TRBD1
TGTGCCACCAGCACCGGGGGTTACACCGGGGAGCTGTTTTTT	CATSTGGYTGELFF	TRBV15	TRBJ2-2	.	.
TGTGCCAGCAGCAGAGAGACAGGGGTATGGGGTGAAAAACTGTTTTTT	CASSRETGVWGEKLFF	TRBV9	TRBJ1-4	.	TRBD1
TGTGCCTGGAGTGTACCTGAGCAGTTCTTC	CAWSVPEQFF	TRBV30	TRBJ2-1	once	.
TGTGCCAGTACCCTTGGCGGGCGAGGCGTTAACACCGGGGAGCTGTTTTTT	CASTLGGRGVNTGELFF	TRBV19	TRBJ2-2	.	.
TGTGCCAGCAGGGTGGACAGGGCCGCCGGAAACACCATATATTTT	CASRVDRAAGNTIYF	TRBV2	TRBJ1-3	.	TRBD1
TGTGCCAGCAGCCAAGTGACCCTAGCGGGGGGGCCCGGCACAGATACGCAGTATTTT	CASSQVTLAGGPGTDTQYF	TRBV3-1/TRBV3-2	TRBJ2-3	.	TRBD2
TGTGCCAGCAGTTCAGTGCGGGAGGCCCCAGATACGCAGTATTTT	CASSSVREAPDTQYF	TRBV28	TRBJ2-3	once	TRBD2
TGTGCCAGCAGCTTGGGACAGGGCAATCAGCCCCAGCATTTT	CASSLGQGNQPQHF	TRBV6-2/TRBV6-3	TRBJ1-5	.	TRBD1
TGTGCCTGGAGTGTACGGGGGGGCGCTGGTTCCTATAATTCACCCCTCCACTTT	CAWSVRGGAGSYNSPLHF	TRBV30	TRBJ1-6	.	.
TGTGCCAGCTCACCATTTTCGGGGGAAATTGCTTCTGGGGCTTTCTTT	CASSPFSGEIASGAFF	TRBV18	TRBJ1-1	.	.
TGCGCCAGCGCCCAGGTGAACACTGAAGCTTTCTTT	CASAQVNTEAFF	TRBV5-1	TRBJ1-1	.	.
TGTGCCAGCAGCGCTACCGGGACTAGCCCTTTCTATGGCTACACCTTC	CASSATGTSPFYGYTF	TRBV7-9	TRBJ1-2	once	.
TGTGCCAGCAGGGATAACCTCTATGGCTACACCTTC	CASRDNLYGYTF	TRBV6-5	TRBJ1-2	.	.
TGCGCCAGCAGCGGACGGACAGGGGACACTGAAGCTTTCTTT	CASSGRTGDTEAFF	TRBV5-1	TRBJ1-1	.	TRBD1
TGCGCCAGCAGCTATGGAGCGGGGGGGTACAATGAGCAGTTCTTC	CASSYGAGGYNEQFF	TRBV4-1	TRBJ2-1	.	TRBD2
TGCGCCAGCAGCTTGAGGGGACAGGGGGCGTTGAATGAGCAGTTCTTC	CASSLRGQGALNEQFF	TRBV5-1	TRBJ2-1	.	TRBD1
TGTGCCAGCAGCTTAGTTCTGCGGAACTACGAGCAGTACTTC	CASSLVLRNYEQYF	TRBV7-9	TRBJ2-7	.	.
TGTGCCAGCGGACAGGGGGTCCTAACCGGGGAGCTGTTTTTT	CASGQGVLTGELFF	TRBV28	TRBJ2-2	few	TRBD1
TGTGCCAGCAGCCAAGAAGACACCGCAGTGGGTTGGAAGACCCAGTACTTC	CASSQEDTAVGWKTQYF	TRBV3-1/TRBV3-2	TRBJ2-5	.	.
TGTGCCTGGAGCCCAAGGGGGTATGGAAACACCATATATTTT	CAWSPRGYGNTIYF	TRBV30	TRBJ1-3	.	.
TGTGCCAGCTCACCACGGAGACAGGGTGAAAAACTGTTTTTT	CASSPRRQGEKLFF	TRBV18	TRBJ1-4	.	TRBD1
TGTGCCAGCAGCTTAGGGGGGTCTGGAAACACCATATATTTT	CASSLGGSGNTIYF	TRBV11-2	TRBJ1-3	few	.
TGTGCCAGCAGCTGGGGTAGCGGGAGTGGGTACGAGCAGTACTTC	CASSWGSGSGYEQYF	TRBV9	TRBJ2-7	few	TRBD2
TGTGCCAGCAGGGGACAGGGTAGGAACACCGGGGAGCTGTTTTTT	CASRGQGRNTGELFF	TRBV3-1/TRBV3-2	TRBJ2-2	.	TRBD1
TGTGCCAGCAGCCAAGATCCCAGGGGGTATGAAGCTTTCTTT	CASSQDPRGYEAFF	TRBV3-1/TRBV3-2	TRBJ1-1	few	TRBD1
TGTGCCAGCAGTGATGCAGGGGCCCGAGGGAACACCATATATTTT	CASSDAGARGNTIYF	TRBV25-1	TRBJ1-3	.	.
TGTGCCAGCCAACGACGGGGCGAAATCTCCTACGAGCAGTACTTC	CASQRRGEISYEQYF	TRBV5-4	TRBJ2-7	.	.
TGTGCCAGCAGCTTTTCGACAGGGTTGAACACTGAAGCTTTCTTT	CASSFSTGLNTEAFF	TRBV7-9	TRBJ1-1	.	TRBD1
TGTGCCAGCAGTTCAGCTCATAGCAATCAGCCCCAGCATTTT	CASSSAHSNQPQHF	TRBV6-5	TRBJ1-5	.	.
TGTGCCAGCAGTGAGACTAGCGGATACAATGAGCAGTTCTTC	CASSETSGYNEQFF	TRBV28	TRBJ2-1	.	TRBD2
TGTGCCAGCAGGGGAAGGGACAGGCTGAAAGAGACCCAGTACTTC	CASRGRDRLKETQYF	TRBV28	TRBJ2-5	.	TRBD1
TGTGCCAGCTCAACCCGAGGCAGGGGGGGCACAGATACGCAGTATTTT	CASSTRGRGGTDTQYF	TRBV3-1/TRBV3-2	TRBJ2-3	.	.
TGCGCCAGCAGCTCCAGACAGGGGGCTGGAAACATTCAGTACTTC	CASSSRQGAGNIQYF	TRBV5-1	TRBJ2-4	once	TRBD1
TGCGCCAGCAGTGAGTCGACACCAACGAACACCGGGGAGCTGTTTTTT	CASSESTPTNTGELFF	TRBV10-1	TRBJ2-2	.	.
TGTGCCTGGAGTGTTTTGACACGTCGGACAGGGGGCGATTACGAGCAGTACTTC	CAWSVLTRRTGGDYEQYF	TRBV30	TRBJ2-7	.	TRBD1
TGTGCCAGCAGGTTAGGGGAGTCCCAAGAGACCCAGTACTTC	CASRLGESQETQYF	TRBV9	TRBJ2-5	.	.
TGTGCCAGCAGCTACCCCCCGCCAGGGCACTCCTATAATTCACCCCTCCACTTT	CASSYPPPGHSYNSPLHF	TRBV28	TRBJ1-6	few	.
TGTGCCAGCAGTACTAGCGGGAGGGCCCGTGCGTACTTC	CASSTSGRARAYF	TRBV6-2/TRBV6-3	TRBJ2-7	once	TRBD2
TGTGCCAGCAGTCAAAGACAGGGGCTAGGCGGTTGGACCGGGGAGCTGTTTTTT	CASSQRQGLGGWTGELFF	TRBV2	TRBJ2-2	.	TRBD1
TGTGCCAGCAGCCAAGACAGGGGAGATACGCAGTATTTT	CASSQDRGDTQYF	TRBV4-2	TRBJ2-3	once	.